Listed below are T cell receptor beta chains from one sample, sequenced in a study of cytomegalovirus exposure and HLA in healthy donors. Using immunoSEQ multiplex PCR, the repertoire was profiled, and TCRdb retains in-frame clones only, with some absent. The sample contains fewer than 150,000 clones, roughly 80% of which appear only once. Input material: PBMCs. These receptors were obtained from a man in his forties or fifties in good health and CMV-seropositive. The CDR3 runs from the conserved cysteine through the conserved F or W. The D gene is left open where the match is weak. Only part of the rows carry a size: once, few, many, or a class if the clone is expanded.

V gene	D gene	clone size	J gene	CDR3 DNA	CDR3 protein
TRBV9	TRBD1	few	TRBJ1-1	TGTGCCAGCAGCGAAGCTGTTTTCAGGGGGCAGGGTGAAGCTTTCTTT	CASSEAVFRGQGEAFF
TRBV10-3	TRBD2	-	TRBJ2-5	TGTGCCATCAGTCCCGGGAGGGTCCTTGAGACCCAGTACTTC	CAISPGRVLETQYF
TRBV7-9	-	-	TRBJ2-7	TGTGCCAGCAGCGAATTACAAGGGAGAATTACCTACGAGCAGTACTTC	CASSELQGRITYEQYF
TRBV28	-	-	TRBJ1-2	TGTGCCAGCAGTTCCCTCGGAAGGGGCGGTGACTATGGCTACACCTTC	CASSSLGRGGDYGYTF
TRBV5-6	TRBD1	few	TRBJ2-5	TGTGCCAGCAGCTTCCGGGACAGGGTGGGACAAGAGACCCAGTACTTC	CASSFRDRVGQETQYF
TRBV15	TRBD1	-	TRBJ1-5	TGTGCCACCAGCAGGGGGGGACAGGGGAGCAATCAGCCCCAGCATTTT	CATSRGGQGSNQPQHF
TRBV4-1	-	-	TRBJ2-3	TGCGCCAGCAGCCTCACTAGCTTATCTAGCACAGATACGCAGTATTTT	CASSLTSLSSTDTQYF
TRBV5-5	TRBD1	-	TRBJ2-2	TGTGCCAGCAGCTTGGAACAGGGGGACACCGGGGAGCTGTTTTTT	CASSLEQGDTGELFF
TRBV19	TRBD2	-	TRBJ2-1	TGTGCCAGTAGTATTTTGACTAGCGGGGGGTTTAACAATGAGCAGTTCTTC	CASSILTSGGFNNEQFF
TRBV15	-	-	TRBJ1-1	TGTGCCACCAGCAGGGCAACGGGTTTTCTCGCTGAAGCTTTCTTT	CATSRATGFLAEAFF
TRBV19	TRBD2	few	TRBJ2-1	TGTGCCAGTATTCCCGGGACTAGCGGGGGCAATGAGCAGTTCTTC	CASIPGTSGGNEQFF
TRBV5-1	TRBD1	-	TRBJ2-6	TGCGCCAGCACCCGACAGGGCCCCTCTGGGGCCAACGTCCTGACTTTC	CASTRQGPSGANVLTF
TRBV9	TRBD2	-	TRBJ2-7	TGTGCCAGCAGCGTAGGGCTAGCGGGAGAGTACGAGCAGTACTTC	CASSVGLAGEYEQYF
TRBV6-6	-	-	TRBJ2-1	TGTGCCAGCAGTTATGACAGCTTCGGCGGGACTGAGCAGTTCTTC	CASSYDSFGGTEQFF
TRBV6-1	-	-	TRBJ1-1	TGTGCCAGCAGTGATTGGCTTGAAGCTTTCTTT	CASSDWLEAFF
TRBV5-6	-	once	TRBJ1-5	TGTGCCAGCAGCCTGGGGGGGGTGGAGAATCAGCCCCAGCATTTT	CASSLGGVENQPQHF
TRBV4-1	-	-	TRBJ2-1	TGCGCCAGCAACCAAGCGGGTGGAATAAGGGAGCAGTTCTTC	CASNQAGGIREQFF
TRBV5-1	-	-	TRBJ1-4	TGCGCCAGCAGCTTAGACCACAGGAGAGCTAATGAAAAACTGTTTTTT	CASSLDHRRANEKLFF
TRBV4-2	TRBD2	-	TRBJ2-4	TGTGCCAGCAGCCAAGGGGGACTAGCGGGATCGGTTCAGTACTTC	CASSQGGLAGSVQYF
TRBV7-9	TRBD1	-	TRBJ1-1	TGTGCCAGCAGCCCACTGGAGGGGGCGAACACTGAAGCTTTCTTT	CASSPLEGANTEAFF
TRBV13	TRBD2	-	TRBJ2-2	TGTGCCAGCAGCTTGGCTAGCGGGTTTAACACCGGGGAGCTGTTTTTT	CASSLASGFNTGELFF
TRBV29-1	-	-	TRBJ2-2	TGCAGCGTTGTGGCGGGACGGATTAACACCGGGGAGCTGTTTTTT	CSVVAGRINTGELFF
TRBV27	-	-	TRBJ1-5	TGTGCCAGCAGTTTAGTATGGCCAGATCAGCCCCAGCATTTT	CASSLVWPDQPQHF
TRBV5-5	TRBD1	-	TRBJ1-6	TGTGCCAGCAGCTTGGACCCGACAGGGGGCGTTTCACCCCTCCACTTT	CASSLDPTGGVSPLHF
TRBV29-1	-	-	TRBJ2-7	TGCAGCGTTGGGGGCCGCTACGAGCAGTACTTC	CSVGGRYEQYF
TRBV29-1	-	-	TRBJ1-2	TGCAGCGTTGAAGGCCAAACTTCGTCGGGCTACACCTTC	CSVEGQTSSGYTF
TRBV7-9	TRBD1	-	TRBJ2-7	TGTGCCAGCAGTTCCCCCGGGACAGACTACGAGCAGTACTTC	CASSSPGTDYEQYF
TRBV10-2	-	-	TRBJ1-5	TGCGCCAGCGGCCCAACGGGAGCACCGTTTGCGCCCCAGCATTTT	CASGPTGAPFAPQHF
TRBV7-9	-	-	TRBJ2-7	TGTGCCAGCAGCTTACCGTCTAACTACGAGCAGTACTTC	CASSLPSNYEQYF
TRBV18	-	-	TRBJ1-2	TGTGCCAGCTCACCTCCCGTGGTGAATACTTATGGCTACACCTTC	CASSPPVVNTYGYTF
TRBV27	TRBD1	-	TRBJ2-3	TGTGCCAGCAGTCTTCGACAGGGCACTAGCACAGATACGCAGTATTTT	CASSLRQGTSTDTQYF
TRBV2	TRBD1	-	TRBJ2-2	TGTGCCAGCCTCGCGGGACAGGGGATAGGTCGCCGGGAGCTGTTTTTT	CASLAGQGIGRRELFF
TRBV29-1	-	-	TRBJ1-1	TGCAGCGTTCAGGGTAACACTGAAGCTTTCTTT	CSVQGNTEAFF
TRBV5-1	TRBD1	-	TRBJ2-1	TGCGCCAGCAGCCTGACGGGACAGGTTGACAATGAGCAGTTCTTC	CASSLTGQVDNEQFF
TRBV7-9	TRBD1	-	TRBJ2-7	TGTGCCAGCAGTTCCGGGACAGGGTCCTACGAGCAGTACTTC	CASSSGTGSYEQYF
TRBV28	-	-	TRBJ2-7	TGTGCCAGCAGTTTGGGGCGGCCAGGGTCATCATTACGGGAGCAGTACTTC	CASSLGRPGSSLREQYF
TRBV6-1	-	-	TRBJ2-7	TGTGCCAGCAGTGACGGCGGGACCAACTCCTACGAGCAGTACTTC	CASSDGGTNSYEQYF
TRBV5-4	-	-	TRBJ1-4	TGTGCCAGCAGCTCTCCACCGGGGGACGGGAGTAATGAAAAACTGTTTTTT	CASSSPPGDGSNEKLFF
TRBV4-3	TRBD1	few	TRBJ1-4	TGCGCCAGCAGCCAAGCCGGGACAGGGGGCCCTCCAACTAATGAAAAACTGTTTTTT	CASSQAGTGGPPTNEKLFF
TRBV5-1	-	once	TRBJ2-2	TGCGCCAGCAGCTTGGGACTTTCCACCGGGGAGCTGTTTTTT	CASSLGLSTGELFF
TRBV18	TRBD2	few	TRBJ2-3	TGTGCCAGCTCCCCACGGAGTAGCGGGAGGCTCGGCACAGATACGCAGTATTTT	CASSPRSSGRLGTDTQYF
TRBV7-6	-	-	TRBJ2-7	TGTGCCAGCAGCTTAGCGCGGCGGGACAGTAGGGACGAGCAGTACTTC	CASSLARRDSRDEQYF
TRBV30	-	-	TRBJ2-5	TGTGCCTGGAGCGTTGGTGGGAGGGGGGGGGAGACCCAGTACTTC	CAWSVGGRGGETQYF
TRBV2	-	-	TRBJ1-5	TGTGCCAGCAGTGAAAGTACCAGGGGCAATCAGCCCCAGCATTTT	CASSESTRGNQPQHF
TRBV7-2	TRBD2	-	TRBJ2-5	TGTGCCAGCAGCTTAGCCTCTCCAGCGGGGCGGGAGACCCAGTACTTC	CASSLASPAGRETQYF
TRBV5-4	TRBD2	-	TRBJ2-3	TGTGCCAGCAGCTTGGCGGGGGGGCTTACAGATACGCAGTATTTT	CASSLAGGLTDTQYF
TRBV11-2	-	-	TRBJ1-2	TGTGCCAGCACCTCCGGGACAATTAACGGCTACACCTTC	CASTSGTINGYTF
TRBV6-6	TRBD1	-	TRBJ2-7	TGTGCCAGCAGAGGACAGGGTCCCTCCTACGAGCAGTACTTC	CASRGQGPSYEQYF
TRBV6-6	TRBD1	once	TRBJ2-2	TGTGCCAGCCGATCAGGGGGCGCTCCCCTTATGGAGCTGTTTTTT	CASRSGGAPLMELFF
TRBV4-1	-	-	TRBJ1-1	TGCGCCAGCAGCCCTTTGACAGGACTGAACACTGAAGCTTTCTTT	CASSPLTGLNTEAFF
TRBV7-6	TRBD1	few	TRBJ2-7	TGTGCCAGCAGCTCGCAACAGGGGGGTCCCTACGAGCAGTACTTC	CASSSQQGGPYEQYF
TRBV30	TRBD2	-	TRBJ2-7	TGTGCCTGGAGCCGTGGGACTAGCGGGAGAGTGCCCTACGAGCAGTACTTC	CAWSRGTSGRVPYEQYF
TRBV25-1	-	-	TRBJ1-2	TGTGCCAGCAGTGAATTGGAGGGGTATGGCTACACCTTC	CASSELEGYGYTF
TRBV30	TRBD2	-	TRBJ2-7	TGTGCCTGGAGTGCCACTAGCGGACCCTACGAGCAGTACTTC	CAWSATSGPYEQYF
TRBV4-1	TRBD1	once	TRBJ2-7	TGCGCCAGCAGCCAAGATCGGACAGGGGGCTACGAGCAGTACTTC	CASSQDRTGGYEQYF
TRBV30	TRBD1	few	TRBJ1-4	TGTGCCTGGAGCGATACCAGGGGGAATGAAAAACTGTTTTTT	CAWSDTRGNEKLFF
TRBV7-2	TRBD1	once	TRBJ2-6	TGTGCCAGCAGCTTCGGACAGGGGACGCGGGGGGCCAACGTCCTGACTTTC	CASSFGQGTRGANVLTF
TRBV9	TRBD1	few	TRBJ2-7	TGTGCCAGCAGCGTAGGGGGACAGGGAGTGAGCGAGCAGTACTTC	CASSVGGQGVSEQYF